Below, 25 T cell receptor beta chains from the same sample are listed, as sequenced in a study of immune characterization of retroperitoneal liposarcoma. One entry per CDR3 protein results from TCRdb running MiXCR on the PCR reads. The sample includes some 9,800 distinct CDR3 sequences, 25% to 30% seen only once; the top ten take 8.5% to 9%. The sequencing input was tumor tissue. Receptor source: a female donor with retroperitoneal liposarcoma.

This clonotype qualifies as medium-sized. V gene TRBV12-3 or TRBV12-4 combines with J gene TRBJ2-5, with 14 bases fitting TRBD2. The CDR3 covers 16 residues. V dropped 5 bases and J dropped 11; count of bases not matched to a gene: 13. As DNA, the CDR3 is TGTGCCAGCAGTGCCGGGACTAGCGGGGGCCTTAGGGAGCAGTACTTC. This translates into CASSAGTSGGLREQYF.

The chain couples TRBV27 to TRBJ2-3; 14 nucleotides align to TRBD2. This CDR3 is built from 16 residues. Losses at the gene ends were 5 bases for V and 9 bases for J; bases not matched to a gene: 10. Germline lookup yields CDR1 MNHEY and CDR2 SMNVEV (reference sequence). CDR3 DNA: TGTGCCAGCAGTCGAGGGACTAGCGGGAGTTTGGGAACGCAGTATTTT. It yields the protein CASSRGTSGSLGTQYF.

V is TRBV12-3 or TRBV12-4 and J is TRBJ1-6; D unresolved. The V end lost 0 bases, the J end lost 7 bases, and 10 bases lay between the germline ends. This CDR3 is 15 amino acids long. CDR3 DNA sequence: TGTGCCAGCAGTTTAGCGACTGCGGGGAATTCACCCCTCCACTTT. Translated: CASSLATAGNSPLHF.

Here the CDR3 reads CASSFQGYEQYF. CDR3 sequence (DNA): TGTGCCAGCAGCTTCCAGGGGTACGAGCAGTACTTC. The J gene is TRBJ2-4, the V gene TRBV7-2; D may be TRBD1 (6 bases). The DNA end lines up better with TRBJ2-7; the J call may be wrong. The CDR3 is 12 amino acids. Looked up from germline, CDR1 is SGHTA and CDR2 is FQGNSA.

The table lists this clonotype with many counts. The chain carries TRBV7-2 and TRBJ1-1; D uncertain. The CDR3 runs to 14 residues. The V end was cut by 2 bases, the J end by 1 base, with 8 bases between. Germline loops: CDR1 SGHTA, CDR2 FQGNSA. CDR3 DNA: TGTGCCAGCAGCTTACCGGGGAGGAACACTGAAGCTTTCTTT. Amino acids: CASSLPGRNTEAFF.

By sample fraction, this clonotype is medium-sized. The rearrangement joins TRBV7-6 to TRBJ2-1, with TRBD1 as a possible D gene (5 bases). Trimming removed 5 bases from V and 10 bases from J, with 15 bases in between. The CDR3 has 13 residues. Per the germline V gene, CDR1 is SGHVS and CDR2 is FNYEAQ. The CDR3 DNA sequence: TGTGCCAGCAGCCCGGACATTTCCTACGAGCAGTTCTTC. Translated, it gives CASSPDISYEQFF.

The chain uses TRBV6-1 and TRBJ1-5, with unresolved D. Trimming removed 3 bases from V and 5 bases from J, with 2 bases in between. CDR3 length: 11 amino acids. Germline CDR1 and CDR2: MNHNS and SASEGT. The CDR3: CASSDHQPQHF. DNA for the CDR3: TGTGCCAGCAGTGATCATCAGCCCCAGCATTTT.

The chain recombines TRBV7-4 with TRBJ2-1; no definite D call. V gave up 7 bases and J gave up 5 bases, with 15 bases separating them. The germline gives CDR1 SGHVT, CDR2 SQSDAQ. The CDR3 extends over 14 amino acids. This CDR3 is CASNAPLTHNEQFF. The DNA for the CDR3 is TGTGCCAGCAATGCTCCATTGACCCACAATGAGCAGTTCTTC.

The table lists this clonotype with a count of one. The conserved phenylalanine or tryptophan is not found at the CDR3 terminus, so this likely reflects a read error. The limits of the CDR3 on the DNA are not certain, so only TCRdb's listed CDR3 is given. The chain links TRBV6-6 to TRBJ2-1. Germline lookup yields CDR1 MNHNY and CDR2 SVGAGI (reference sequence). The CDR3 contains 8 residues when both ends are counted. CDR3 residues: CASSYRRT.

In its sample, this clonotype was seen a few times. V usage is TRBV12-3 or TRBV12-4 and J usage is TRBJ2-1; perhaps TRBD1 as D (6 bases). CDR3 length: 13 amino acids. The V end lost 6 bases, the J end lost 5 bases, and 11 bases lay between the germline ends. The chain's CDR3 is CASRPRTDNEQFF. The CDR3 DNA follows: TGTGCCAGCAGGCCGAGGACAGACAATGAGCAGTTCTTC.

The V call is TRBV12-3 or TRBV12-4, the J call TRBJ2-5, with D possibly matching TRBD2 (6 bases). V lost 6 bases, J lost 2 bases, and 22 bases lay in between. There are 17 residues in the CDR3. The DNA of the CDR3 is TGTGCCAGCAGCAAACTTTCCGGGACTGGGGGGCAAGAGACCCAGTACTTC. The encoded protein is CASSKLSGTGGQETQYF.

This clonotype is labeled as medium-sized. The chain has TRBV6-6 and TRBJ2-1; D unclear. V shed 0 bases and J shed 13 bases, with 13 bases lying between them. This CDR3 has 13 residues. Germline V CDR1 and CDR2: MNHNY, SVGAGI (reference sequence). CDR3 DNA: TGTGCCAGCAGTTACTCGGCCCAAGAGACCCAGTTCTTC. Encoded protein: CASSYSAQETQFF.

The table lists this clonotype with many counts. The chain's CDR3 is CASSASAKTQFF. The CDR3 region has the DNA TGTGCCAGCAGTGCCTCAGCCAAGACCCAGTTCTTC. The rearrangement joins TRBV6-1 to TRBJ2-1; no reliable D call. In germline, CDR1 is MNHNS, CDR2 SASEGT. Trimming shortened V by 4 bases and J by 13 bases, and 14 bases separated the two germline ends. The CDR3 consists of 12 residues.

The rearrangement joins TRBV12-3 or TRBV12-4 to TRBJ2-5; TRBD2 aligns across 9 bases. With the DNA end fitting TRBJ2-7 better, the J assignment may be wrong. The CDR3 is 15 amino acids. The CDR3 loop is CASSYLAGVLYEQYF. The CDR3 DNA follows: TGTGCCAGCAGTTACTTAGCGGGAGTTCTCTACGAGCAGTACTTC.

The chain employs TRBV6-1 and TRBJ2-1; the D gene is possibly TRBD1 (6 bases). Trimming took 3 bases from V and 10 from J, leaving 19 bases between them. The germline CDR1 and CDR2 sequences are MNHNS and SASEGT. This CDR3 is 15 amino acids long. As DNA, the CDR3 is TGTGCCAGCAGTGACTCCCGACAGGCGACCTACGAGCAGTTCTTC. This codes for CASSDSRQATYEQFF.

This clonotype came up many times. The V call is TRBV6-1, the J call TRBJ2-5, with 7 positions matching TRBD1. This CDR3 has 14 residues. The junction had 5 bases not matched to a gene; V was cut back by 4 bases and J by 3 bases. Germline loops: CDR1 MNHNS, CDR2 SASEGT. The CDR3 spells CASSAGQIKETQYF. CDR3 in DNA: TGTGCCAGCAGTGCGGGACAGATAAAAGAGACCCAGTACTTC.

This clonotype was detected only a few times. The CDR3 region is CASSPRRTEMNTEAFF. CDR3 nucleotides: TGTGCCAGCAGCCCCAGACGGACAGAGATGAACACTGAAGCTTTCTTT. This chain uses TRBV7-8 with TRBJ1-1; tentative D call: TRBD1 (6 bases). The length of the CDR3 is 16 residues. V was cut by 5 bases and J by 0 bases, with 16 bases left in between. CDR1 is SGHVS and CDR2 is FQNEAQ in the germline V gene.

This clonotype has more than one count but fewer than ten. V usage is TRBV11-2 and J usage is TRBJ2-4; 16 positions agree with TRBD2. The better agreement between TRBJ2-5 and the DNA end casts doubt on the J call. CDR1 and CDR2 (germline): SGHAT, FQNNGV. The CDR3 totals 17 residues. DNA of the CDR3: TGTGCCAGCAGCTTACGGGGACTAGCGGGGGGGCAAGAGACCCAGTACTTC. Its protein is CASSLRGLAGGQETQYF.

This clonotype was seen a handful of times. This rearrangement joins TRBV6-1 to TRBJ2-5; TRBD2 aligns across 11 bases. The CDR3 has 15 residues. The junction had 0 bases not matched to a gene; V was cut back by 2 bases and J by 1 base. The germline gives CDR1 MNHNS, CDR2 SASEGT. In DNA, the CDR3 is TGTGCCAGCAGTGAACTAGCGGGGGGCCAAGAGACCCAGTACTTC. Translation gives CASSELAGGQETQYF.

By share, this clonotype ranks as medium-sized. The chain is built from TRBV7-9 and TRBJ2-1, with D perhaps matching TRBD1 (5 bases). CDR1 is SEHNR, CDR2 FQNEAQ, per germline (reference sequence). V was cut by 2 bases and J by 9 bases, with 11 bases left in between. The CDR3 spans 13 residues. The CDR3 loop reads CASSLKGKAEQFF. CDR3 coding DNA: TGTGCCAGCAGCTTAAAGGGGAAAGCTGAGCAGTTCTTC.

This clonotype was seen only a few times. This chain uses TRBV6-1 with TRBJ2-5; maybe TRBD1 (6 bases). V was trimmed by 5 bases and J by 11 bases, leaving 21 bases between them. There are 14 residues in the CDR3. Germline V gene lookup returns CDR1 MNHNS and CDR2 SASEGT. CDR3 nucleotide sequence: TGTGCCAGCAGTTATAGGGGGTCCTCCCATGAGCAGTACTTC. This codes for CASSYRGSSHEQYF.

Notes on this clonotype: This may stem from a read error, because a much larger clone lies one nucleotide away. V gene TRBV7-2 combines with J gene TRBJ2-7; 9 bases agree with TRBD2. The CDR3 is 15 amino acids. Germline CDR1 is SGHTA and CDR2 is FQGNSA. In DNA, the CDR3 is TGTGCCAACAGCGGTAGCGGGGGACCCTACAATGAGCAGTACTTC. Its translation: CANSGSGGPYNEQYF. The complete variable domain, with remaining parts taken from reference TRBV7-2 and TRBJ2-7, reads GAGVSQSPSNKVTEKGKDVELRCDPISGHTALYWYRQSLGQGLEFLIYFQGNSAPDKSGLPSDRFSAERTGGSVSTLTIQRTQQEDSAVYLCANSGSGGPYNEQYFGPGTRLTVT.

In its sample, this clonotype was seen many times. The V gene is TRBV12-3 or TRBV12-4, the J gene TRBJ2-3, with D possibly matching TRBD2 (6 bases). CDR3 length: 17 amino acids. Trimming took off 6 bases at V and 0 bases at J, with 19 bases between the two ends. CDR3 protein: CASSLGGVGISTDTQYF. DNA of the CDR3: TGTGCCAGCAGCCTCGGAGGGGTGGGGATTAGCACAGATACGCAGTATTTT.

This clonotype has ten or more counts. J is TRBJ2-5 and V is TRBV27; 12 nucleotides match TRBD2. Germline trimming cut 5 bases from V and 13 bases from J; bases unmatched to any gene: 11. The CDR3 sequence is 14 residues long. Germline CDR1 is MNHEY and CDR2 is SMNVEV (reference sequence). For the CDR3, the DNA is TGTGCCAGCAGTCCCGCTCGGACTAGCGGGACTCTGTACTTC. Translating gives CASSPARTSGTLYF.

With regard to this clonotype: This CDR3 is missing its conserved last phenylalanine or tryptophan, likely due to a read error. Because the CDR3's place on the DNA is in doubt, the DNA is left out and the CDR3 is given as listed by TCRdb. V usage is TRBV6-8 and J usage is TRBJ2-1; TRBD1 reflects the table's D call only, with no check against the DNA. The length of the CDR3 is 16 amino acids, counting both ends. The germline gives CDR1 MNHGY, CDR2 SAAAGT. The CDR3 protein is CARSPSTGGYGYTFGS.